The present entry profiles one T cell receptor beta chain with its context. The sample comes from a study of cytomegalovirus exposure and HLA in healthy donors. Germline-derived CDR1 and CDR2 are SGHDT and YYEEEE. Trimming pared 2 bases from V and 13 bases from J, leaving 16 bases between. This CDR3 spans 14 amino acids. A multiplex PCR was run with 60 Vbeta primers and 13 Jbeta primers. Clones were read by immunoSEQ multiplex PCR, and TCRdb kept only the in-frame ones, dropping some. The sample holds roughly 110,000 clones, over 70% seen once. The rearrangement joins TRBV5-6 to TRBJ1-6; possible D gene TRBD1, 5 bases. This clonotype was obtained from a man aged 30 to 45 in good health and CMV-seronegative. The specimen was PBMCs. CDR3 sequence: CASSLYLEGAPLHF. CDR3 DNA: TGTGCCAGCAGCTTATACTTAGAAGGGGCGCCCCTCCACTTT.